This section outlines one T cell receptor beta chain sequence together with its context. Its antigen is as yet unknown. The observed sequence ends 3 residues before the CDR3 terminus, with the missing tail filled in from the germline J gene. CDR3 length: 13 amino acids. V was pared by 3 bases and J by 1 base, with 6 bases between. Germline CDR1 is SQVTM and CDR2 is ANQGSEA. Genomic DNA, averaging about 1,200 ng per sample, yielded TCR beta CDR3 via immunoSEQ. Profiling relied on immunoSEQ multiplex PCR, and the TCRdb table lists in-frame clones only, not all of them. The sample spans more than 25,000 clones; the ten largest clones claim 11%. This record comes from a study of T cells in women clearing cervical HPV infection. The study, taken as a whole, reports: CIN3+ cases had significantly higher TCR richness than controls; evenness did not differ. TRBV6-7 relative abundance averaged 0.11% in cases and under 0.2% in controls.

Sequencing used blood buffy coat. The receptor was derived from a woman between 18 and 69 years old with a cervical HPV16 infection that either progressed to CIN3+ or cleared (not recorded which). The chain joins TRBV29-1 to TRBJ2-2; D ambiguous. The sequenced CDR3 bases are TGCAGCGTTGATAAAGGGAACACCGGGGAG. It yields the protein CSVDKGNTGE. The full CDR3 protein reads CSVDKGNTGELFF.